This TCR beta chain was found in a study of OX40 agonist ivuxolimab in advanced cancers. CDR3 length: 11 amino acids. V gave up 3 bases and J gave up 5 bases, with 4 bases separating them. Germline V CDR1 and CDR2: SGHAT, FQDESV (reference sequence). Generated by immunoSEQ multiplex PCR, the TCRdb table keeps only in-frame clones and is missing some. The table includes 50,000 to 75,000 clones, about nine tenths detected once. The chain carries TRBV11-1 and TRBJ2-5; D gene uncertain. The source material was CD4+ or CD8+ T cells sorted from blood, sampled in a trial of the OX40 agonist ivuxolimab. The receptor was derived from an adult with an advanced solid tumor such as melanoma, head and neck, liver or kidney cancer. CDR3 protein: CASSLGETQYF. DNA of the CDR3: TGTGCCAGCAGCTTGGGCGAGACCCAGTACTTC.